One and the same sample provided the 8 T cell receptor beta chains below, sequenced in a study of blood T cell repertoires in COVID-19 (dated by TCRdb to the early 2020s). The library was generated by the immunoSEQ multiplex PCR assay. As stored in TCRdb, this immuneACCESS dataset retains in-frame rearrangements with V and J assigned. A fraction of the clones does not appear; measured against another copy, unresolved V genes explain less than half of the discrepancy, and the remainder lacks a known reason. The sample data list roughly 100,000 clones, and 70% to 85% of these were observed just once. Together, the top ten hold roughly 13% of the sample. The sequencing sample was made of peripheral blood. The receptors come from a woman in her sixties with acute or convalescent COVID-19.

This sequence joins TRBV11-2 and TRBJ2-1, with TRBD2 matching 10 bases. The CDR3 runs to 15 residues. V trimming: 2 bases; J trimming: 8 bases; junction bases outside the gene matches: 6. Germline assignment: CDR1 SGHAT and CDR2 FQNNGV. CDR3 sequence reads: CASSLKAGGRDEQFF. The CDR3 DNA follows: TGTGCCAGCAGCTTAAAAGCGGGGGGGAGGGATGAGCAGTTCTTC.

This sequence joins TRBV7-9 and TRBJ1-2; TRBD1 might be the D (5 bases). Germline V CDR1 and CDR2: SEHNR, FQNEAQ (reference sequence). This CDR3 spans 14 amino acids. Trimming pared 5 bases from V and 8 bases from J, leaving 18 bases between. The DNA for the CDR3 is TGTGCCAGCAGCCCGGGACTTTGGGCCCACGGCTACACCTTC. Its protein product is CASSPGLWAHGYTF.

The chain uses TRBV7-8 and TRBJ1-6; 9 bases match TRBD1. V lost 1 base and J lost 4; bases outside the gene matches: 5. Looked up from germline, CDR1 is SGHVS and CDR2 is FQNEAQ. This CDR3 is 17 amino acids long. This CDR3 reads CASSLVGTGRYNSPLHF. The CDR3 DNA is TGTGCCAGCAGCTTAGTGGGGACAGGGCGTTATAATTCACCCCTCCACTTT.

Only one count was recorded for this clone. The identical CDR3 is also encoded by other nucleotide sequences in the sample. J is TRBJ1-1 and V is TRBV7-9; no reliable D call. V gave up 1 base and J gave up 2 bases, with 5 bases separating them. The CDR3 length is 13 residues. Per germline, CDR1 SEHNR and CDR2 FQNEAQ (reference sequence). The CDR3 DNA sequence: TGTGCCAGCAGCTTAGGGCAAAACACTGAAGCTTTCTTT. Its translation: CASSLGQNTEAFF. The full variable domain, rest sourced from reference TRBV7-9 and TRBJ1-1, is DTGVSQNPRHKITKRGQNVTFRCDPISEHNRLYWYRQTLGQGPEFLTYFQNEAQLEKSRLLSDRFSAERPKGSFSTLEIQRTEQGDSAMYLCASSLGQNTEAFFGQGTRLTVV.

The chain employs TRBV27 and TRBJ1-4; 7 nucleotides align to TRBD1. The CDR3 length is 14 residues. V shed 5 bases and J 8 bases; nucleotides not matched to a gene: 8. Germline-derived CDR1 and CDR2 are MNHEY and SMNVEV (reference sequence). CDR3 amino acids: CASSPRQGSEKLFF. For the CDR3, the DNA is TGTGCCAGCAGTCCGCGACAGGGCAGCGAAAAACTGTTTTTT.

This chain connects TRBV4-2 to TRBJ2-3; 8 nucleotides match TRBD2. Germline V gives CDR1 LGHNA, CDR2 YNFKEQ. There are 17 residues in the CDR3. V trimming: 0 bases; J trimming: 1 base; junction bases outside the gene matches: 6. CDR3 DNA sequence: TGTGCCAGCAGCCAAGAACGGTCGCGGGGGGGCACAGATACGCAGTATTTT. Translated: CASSQERSRGGTDTQYF.

The chain couples TRBV3-1 (or the pseudogene TRBV3-2) to TRBJ1-1; possible D gene TRBD1, 5 bases. Trimming left V 6 bases short and J 7 bases short, with 9 bases between. The CDR3 is made up of 11 amino acids. CDR1 is LGHDT and CDR2 is YNNKEL in the germline V gene (reference sequence). The CDR3 region has the DNA TGTGCCAGCAGGCGGGACGGTGAAGCTTTCTTT. This gives the protein CASRRDGEAFF.

J is TRBJ1-5 and V is TRBV18; 7 nucleotides align to TRBD1. The CDR3 covers 13 residues. Trimming at V came to 3 bases and at J to 5 bases, leaving 1 base not matched to a gene. Germline CDR1 KGHSH, CDR2 LQKENI. The CDR3 region has the DNA TGTGCCAGCTCACCCGACAGGGATCAGCCCCAGCATTTT. Translated, it gives CASSPDRDQPQHF.